The 25 T cell receptor beta chains presented below share a single source sample, sequenced in a study of response to subunit inactivated influenza vaccine. TCRdb redid the calling of the RT-PCR reads with MiXCR, one entry per CDR3 protein. The data contain 530,000 or so distinct CDR3 sequences, less than 15% of them singletons. The sequenced sample was PBMCs from blood, obtained roughly 13 days after vaccination. The receptors come from a man aged 50 to 59 who received an inactivated influenza vaccine.

This clonotype was detected only a few times. This sequence joins TRBV2 and TRBJ2-1; no clear D gene. The V and J ends lost 6 bases and 3 bases respectively, with 15 bases between them. Germline V lookup: CDR1 SNHLY, CDR2 FYNNEI. The CDR3 has 15 amino acids. The CDR3 here is CASSQLDLFYNEQFF. The CDR3 nucleotides are TGTGCCAGCAGCCAGCTAGACCTATTCTACAATGAGCAGTTCTTC.

At least ten counts were recorded for this clonotype. The genes are TRBV5-1 and TRBJ1-1, with unresolved D. The CDR3 is made up of 12 amino acids. In germline, CDR1 is SGHRS, CDR2 YFSETQ. The V end was cut by 0 bases, the J end by 11 bases, with 11 bases between. The DNA for the CDR3 is TGCGCCAGCAGCTTGGAGCGGGAAGACGCTTTCTTT. Protein product: CASSLEREDAFF. Variable domain in full (rest from reference TRBV5-1 and TRBJ1-1): KAGVTQTPRYLIKTRGQQVTLSCSPISGHRSVSWYQQTPGQGLQFLFEYFSETQRNKGNFPGRFSGRQFSNSRSEMNVSTLELGDSALYLCASSLEREDAFFGQGTRLTVV.

A word on this clonotype: One end of the junction varies from germline; a read error may be responsible. The V gene is TRBV29-1, the J gene TRBJ1-1; D ambiguous. Germline V gives CDR1 SQVTM, CDR2 ANQGSEA. CDR3 size: 13 residues. CDR3 protein: CSVEKGLNTEDFF. The CDR3 coding sequence is TGCAGCGTTGAGAAGGGTCTAAACACTGAAGATTTCTTT.

The chain recombines TRBV3-1 with TRBJ2-7; TRBD2 agrees at 10 bases. The V and J ends lost 2 bases and 5 bases, in that order; junction bases with no gene match: 9. Germline CDR1 is LGHDT and CDR2 is YNNKEL (reference sequence). This CDR3 contains 16 residues. CDR3: CASSQHFKREGHEQYF. CDR3 nucleotide sequence: TGTGCCAGCAGCCAACACTTTAAGCGGGAGGGCCACGAGCAGTACTTC.

The rearrangement links TRBV20-1 to TRBJ2-7, with 7 bases lining up with TRBD1. The CDR3 extends over 14 amino acids. Per the germline V gene, CDR1 is DFQATT and CDR2 is SNEGSKA (reference sequence). The V segment lost 1 base and the J segment 3 bases; nucleotides outside the gene matches: 6. CDR3 DNA: TGCAGTGCTAGAGTGGGACAGTGGGACTACGAGCAGTACTTC. Amino acids: CSARVGQWDYEQYF.

The genes are TRBV29-1 and TRBJ2-1; D ambiguous. This CDR3 contains 12 residues. V was clipped by 7 bases and J by 5 bases, with 12 bases between them. Per germline, CDR1 SQVTM and CDR2 ANQGSEA. The CDR3 loop is CSANTGDNEQFF. In DNA form, the CDR3 reads TGCAGCGCAAATACTGGAGACAATGAGCAGTTCTTC.

This clonotype turned up a few times. The rearrangement links TRBV12-3 or TRBV12-4 to TRBJ2-5; perhaps TRBD2 as D (6 bases). Trimming shortened V by 4 bases and J by 1 base, and 10 bases separated the two germline ends. The CDR3 extends over 14 amino acids. DNA of the CDR3: TGTGCCAGCAGTTCCCGGGACTTCCAAGAGACCCAGTACTTC. This encodes CASSSRDFQETQYF.

The chain is built from TRBV12-3 or TRBV12-4 and TRBJ2-5, with D maybe TRBD1 (6 bases). V was trimmed by 4 bases and J by 4 bases, leaving 10 bases between them. The CDR3 loop spans 13 amino acids. The CDR3 region is CASSSGQLETQYF. The CDR3 nucleotides are TGTGCCAGCAGTTCAGGACAGCTAGAGACCCAGTACTTC.

This clonotype has more than one count but fewer than ten. The rearrangement links TRBV5-5 to TRBJ2-1; tentatively, D is TRBD1 (7 bases). CDR3 size: 13 residues. Germline CDR1 SGHKS, CDR2 YYEKEE (reference sequence). V lost 3 bases, J lost 7 bases, and 11 bases lay in between. The CDR3 loop reads CASSSQGRNEQFF. CDR3 DNA: TGTGCCAGCAGCTCACAGGGGAGGAATGAGCAGTTCTTC.

Ten or more counts support this clonotype. The chain joins TRBV30 to TRBJ1-2; D remains unclear. V gave up 4 bases and J gave up 0 bases, with 12 bases separating them. Germline values: CDR1 GTSNPN, CDR2 SVGIG (reference sequence). CDR3 size: 14 residues. The CDR3 loop reads CAWMGGRSNYGYTF. CDR3 bases: TGTGCCTGGATGGGCGGACGATCTAACTATGGCTACACCTTC.

The rearrangement joins TRBV28 to TRBJ2-5, with TRBD2 identical over 7 bases. CDR1 and CDR2 from the germline V gene are MDHEN and SYDVKM. This CDR3 has 14 residues. The J segment lost 6 bases and the V segment lost 4 bases, leaving 8 bases of the junction unmatched. CDR3 DNA: TGTGCCAGCAGTTACTCCGGGACTAAAAAGACCCAGTACTTC. This encodes CASSYSGTKKTQYF. Supplemented by reference TRBV28 and TRBJ2-5, the full variable domain reads DVKVTQSSRYLVKRTGEKVFLECVQDMDHENMFWYRQDPGLGLRLIYFSYDVKMKEKGDIPEGYSVSREKKERFSLILESASTNQTSMYLCASSYSGTKKTQYFGPGTRLLVL.

There are a few counts of this clonotype. V is TRBV19 and J is TRBJ2-7, with 8 bases fitting TRBD2. Germline-derived CDR1 and CDR2 are LNHDA and SQIVND (reference sequence). There are 14 residues in the CDR3. Trimming took 1 base from V and 4 from J; bases not matched to a gene: 3. The CDR3, as DNA: TGTGCCAGTAGTATAGCGGGGGGGCTGTACGAGCAGTACTTC. Protein product: CASSIAGGLYEQYF. Full variable domain (remainder filled in from reference TRBV19 and TRBJ2-7): DGGITQSPKYLFRKEGQNVTLSCEQNLNHDAMYWYRQDPGQGLRLIYYSQIVNDFQKGDIAEGYSVSREKKESFPLTVTSAQKNPTAFYLCASSIAGGLYEQYFGPGTRLTVT.

The V and J genes are TRBV3-1 and TRBJ1-2; 7 bases line up with TRBD1. CDR3 length equals 14 residues. Germline trimming cut 3 bases from V and 4 bases from J; bases unmatched to any gene: 5. From germline, CDR1 is LGHDT and CDR2 YNNKEL (reference sequence). The CDR3 coding sequence is TGTGCCAGCAGCCAGCAACAGGGGCCCTATGGCTACACCTTC. Its protein is CASSQQQGPYGYTF.

The rearrangement joins TRBV6-5 to TRBJ1-4; TRBD1 matches at 7 bases. V shed 0 bases and J 12 bases; nucleotides not matched to a gene: 10. Per germline, CDR1 MNHEY and CDR2 SVGAGI. The CDR3 totals 15 residues. The CDR3 protein is CASSYSTQGRRELFF. The CDR3 DNA sequence: TGTGCCAGCAGTTACTCGACACAGGGGCGGAGGGAACTGTTTTTT.

This clonotype was detected a few times. The chain combines TRBV12-3 or TRBV12-4 with TRBJ2-2; D is unresolved. V lost 10 bases, J lost 8 bases, and 14 bases lay in between. The CDR3 loop spans 12 amino acids. CDR3 in amino acids: CATVKTFGELFF. DNA for the CDR3: TGTGCCACCGTGAAGACGTTTGGGGAGCTGTTTTTT.

This clonotype was counted at least ten times. The chain uses TRBV14 and TRBJ2-1; TRBD2 agrees at 7 bases. Per germline, CDR1 SGHDN and CDR2 FVKESK. Trimming took 4 bases from V and 7 from J; bases not matched to a gene: 10. The CDR3 totals 15 residues. This chain's CDR3 is CASSPLTSLWNEQFF. The DNA for the CDR3 is TGTGCCAGCAGCCCCCTGACTAGCCTTTGGAATGAGCAGTTCTTC.

This clonotype was recorded a few times. The chain is built from TRBV12-3 or TRBV12-4 and TRBJ2-5; 7 nucleotides agree with TRBD1. The length of the CDR3 is 15 residues. With V trimmed by 6 bases and J by 4 bases, 11 bases remained unmatched. The CDR3 loop reads CASRPQGSFIETQYF. In nucleotides, the CDR3 is TGTGCCAGCAGACCACAGGGGAGTTTCATAGAGACCCAGTACTTC.

This clonotype was recorded a few times. The CDR3 loop reads CASSPLDNEQFF. CDR3 DNA sequence: TGTGCCAGCTCACCATTAGACAATGAGCAGTTCTTC. The chain recombines TRBV18 with TRBJ2-1; no clear D. CDR3 length: 12 residues. Germline V gene lookup returns CDR1 KGHSH and CDR2 LQKENI. V was cut by 2 bases and J by 5 bases, with 4 bases left in between. The full variable domain, its missing parts supplied by reference TRBV18 and TRBJ2-1, is NAGVMQNPRHLVRRRGQEARLRCSPMKGHSHVYWYRQLPEEGLKFMVYLQKENIIDESGMPKERFSAEFPKEGPSILRIQQVVRGDSAAYFCASSPLDNEQFFGPGTRLTVL.

The rearrangement joins TRBV20-1 to TRBJ1-4; D ambiguous. This CDR3 has 12 amino acids. The germline gives CDR1 DFQATT, CDR2 SNEGSKA (reference sequence). Trimming took off 6 bases at V and 7 bases at J, with 12 bases between the two ends. In DNA form, the CDR3 reads TGCAGTGCCTTCTGGATAGGTGAAAAACTGTTTTTT. This encodes CSAFWIGEKLFF.

The rearrangement uses TRBV20-1 and TRBJ2-7; D might be TRBD1 (5 bases). The CDR3 spans 14 residues. Deletions cut 1 base from V and 4 bases from J, with 14 bases between. Germline V gene lookup returns CDR1 DFQATT and CDR2 SNEGSKA (reference sequence). The CDR3 reads CSARATRQLYEQYF. DNA of the CDR3: TGCAGTGCTAGAGCTACCCGACAGTTATACGAGCAGTACTTC.

The rearrangement links TRBV12-3 or TRBV12-4 to TRBJ2-7, with TRBD1 identical over 7 bases. This CDR3 has 14 residues. Losses at the gene ends were 5 bases for V and 5 bases for J; bases not matched to a gene: 9. The CDR3 protein is CASSPYRGMNEQYF. The DNA of the CDR3 is TGTGCCAGCAGTCCCTACAGGGGAATGAACGAGCAGTACTTC.

This clonotype was seen more than once but under ten times. V gene TRBV14 combines with J gene TRBJ2-7; D is unclear. The CDR3 consists of 12 residues. V was trimmed by 2 bases and J by 6 bases, leaving 8 bases between them. Germline assignment: CDR1 SGHDN and CDR2 FVKESK. The CDR3 sequence is CASSQSVGEQYF. The CDR3 DNA is TGTGCCAGCAGCCAATCGGTCGGCGAGCAGTACTTC.

This chain links TRBV20-1 with TRBJ2-7; TRBD1 aligns across 11 bases. The CDR3 spans 14 residues. J was trimmed by 2 bases and V by 1 base; bases with no gene match: 1. Looked up from germline, CDR1 is DFQATT and CDR2 is SNEGSKA (reference sequence). In DNA, the CDR3 is TGCAGTGCTAGAGGGACAGGGGGCCCCTACGAGCAGTACTTC. Its translation: CSARGTGGPYEQYF.

The rearrangement uses TRBV14 and TRBJ2-7, with 9 bases aligning to TRBD1. Germline V gene data show CDR1 as SGHDN and CDR2 as FVKESK. The CDR3 totals 14 residues. V was pared by 7 bases and J by 0 bases, with 4 bases of the junction left unmatched. DNA of the CDR3: TGTGCCAGCAACAGACAGGGGGTCTCCTACGAGCAGTACTTC. Encoded protein: CASNRQGVSYEQYF.

The chain recombines TRBV28 with TRBJ2-6; 7 bases match TRBD1. CDR1 and CDR2 from the germline V gene are MDHEN and SYDVKM. This CDR3 is 21 amino acids long. Losses at the gene ends were 4 bases for V and 1 base for J; bases not matched to a gene: 19. Here the CDR3 DNA reads TGTGCCAGCAGTTATCCTTGGGGCGTACCGGGACAGCAGTCTGGGGCCAACGTCCTGACTTTC. Translating gives CASSYPWGVPGQQSGANVLTF.